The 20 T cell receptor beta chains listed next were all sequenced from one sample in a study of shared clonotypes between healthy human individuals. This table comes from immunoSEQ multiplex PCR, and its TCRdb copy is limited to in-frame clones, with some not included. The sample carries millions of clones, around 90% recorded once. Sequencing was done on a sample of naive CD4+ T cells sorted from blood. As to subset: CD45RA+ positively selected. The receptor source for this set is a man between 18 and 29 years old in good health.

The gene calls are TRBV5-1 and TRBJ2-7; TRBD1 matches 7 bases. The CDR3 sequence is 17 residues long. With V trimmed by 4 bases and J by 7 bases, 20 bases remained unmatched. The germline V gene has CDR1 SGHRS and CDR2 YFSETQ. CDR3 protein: CASSPRQGSYDRPEQYF. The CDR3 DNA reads TGCGCCAGCAGCCCTAGACAGGGTAGTTATGACCGACCGGAGCAGTACTTC.

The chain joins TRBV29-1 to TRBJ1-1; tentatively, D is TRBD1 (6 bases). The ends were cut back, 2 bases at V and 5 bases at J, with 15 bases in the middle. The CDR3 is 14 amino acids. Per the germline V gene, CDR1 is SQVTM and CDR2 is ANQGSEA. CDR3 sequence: CSVEKGGRGTEAFF. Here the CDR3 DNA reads TGCAGCGTTGAAAAAGGGGGGCGAGGAACTGAAGCTTTCTTT.

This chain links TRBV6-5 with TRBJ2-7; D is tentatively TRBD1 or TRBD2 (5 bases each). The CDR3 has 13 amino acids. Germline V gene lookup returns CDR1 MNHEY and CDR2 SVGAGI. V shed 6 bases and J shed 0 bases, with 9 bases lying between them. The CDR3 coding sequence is TGTGCCAGCAGCACAGGAGGCTCCTACGAGCAGTACTTC. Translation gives CASSTGGSYEQYF.

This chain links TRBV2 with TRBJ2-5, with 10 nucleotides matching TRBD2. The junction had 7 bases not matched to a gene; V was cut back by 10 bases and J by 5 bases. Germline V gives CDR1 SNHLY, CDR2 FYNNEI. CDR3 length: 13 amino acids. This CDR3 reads CAMEREGQETQYF. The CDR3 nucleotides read TGTGCCATGGAGCGGGAGGGCCAGGAGACCCAGTACTTC.

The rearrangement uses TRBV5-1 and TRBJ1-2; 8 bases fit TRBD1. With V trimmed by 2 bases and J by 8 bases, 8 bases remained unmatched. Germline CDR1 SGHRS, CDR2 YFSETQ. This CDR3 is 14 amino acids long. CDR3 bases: TGCGCCAGCAGCTTTACACAGGGGACAGGAGGCTACACCTTC. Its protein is CASSFTQGTGGYTF. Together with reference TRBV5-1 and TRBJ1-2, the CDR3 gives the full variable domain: KAGVTQTPRYLIKTRGQQVTLSCSPISGHRSVSWYQQTPGQGLQFLFEYFSETQRNKGNFPGRFSGRQFSNSRSEMNVSTLELGDSALYLCASSFTQGTGGYTFGSGTRLTVV.

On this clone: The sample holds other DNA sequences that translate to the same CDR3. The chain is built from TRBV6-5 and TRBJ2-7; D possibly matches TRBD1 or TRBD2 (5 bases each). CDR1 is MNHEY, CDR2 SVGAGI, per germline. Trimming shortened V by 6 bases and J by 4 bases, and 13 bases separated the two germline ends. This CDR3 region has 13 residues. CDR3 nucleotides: TGTGCCAGCAGCCGGGGACCCGGATACGAGCAGTACTTC. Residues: CASSRGPGYEQYF.

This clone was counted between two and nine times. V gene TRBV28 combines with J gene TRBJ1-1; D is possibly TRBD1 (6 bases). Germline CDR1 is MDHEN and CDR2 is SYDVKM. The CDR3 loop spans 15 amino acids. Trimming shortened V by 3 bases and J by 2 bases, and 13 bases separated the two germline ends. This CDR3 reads CASSLKGGYNTEAFF. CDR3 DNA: TGTGCCAGCAGTTTGAAGGGGGGGTACAACACTGAAGCTTTCTTT.

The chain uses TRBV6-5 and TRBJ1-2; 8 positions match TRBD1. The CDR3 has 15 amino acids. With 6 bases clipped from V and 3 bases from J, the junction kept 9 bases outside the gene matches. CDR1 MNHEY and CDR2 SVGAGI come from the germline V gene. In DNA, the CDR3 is TGTGCCAGCAGGCACTACCCGGGACAGGACTATGGCTACACCTTC. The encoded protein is CASRHYPGQDYGYTF.

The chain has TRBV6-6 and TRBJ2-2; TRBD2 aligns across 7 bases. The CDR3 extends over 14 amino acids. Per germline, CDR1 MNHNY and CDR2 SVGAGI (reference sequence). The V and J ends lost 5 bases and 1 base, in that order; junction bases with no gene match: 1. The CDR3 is CASSPSGNTGELFF. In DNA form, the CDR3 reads TGTGCCAGCAGTCCTAGCGGGAACACCGGGGAGCTGTTTTTT.

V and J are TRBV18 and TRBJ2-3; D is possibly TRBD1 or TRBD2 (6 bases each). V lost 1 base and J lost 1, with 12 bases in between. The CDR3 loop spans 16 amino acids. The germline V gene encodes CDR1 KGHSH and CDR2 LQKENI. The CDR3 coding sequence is TGTGCCAGCTCACCACGACAGGAGGGCGGCACAGATACGCAGTATTTT. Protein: CASSPRQEGGTDTQYF. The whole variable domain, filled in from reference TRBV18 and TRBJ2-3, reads NAGVMQNPRHLVRRRGQEARLRCSPMKGHSHVYWYRQLPEEGLKFMVYLQKENIIDESGMPKERFSAEFPKEGPSILRIQQVVRGDSAAYFCASSPRQEGGTDTQYFGPGTRLTVL.

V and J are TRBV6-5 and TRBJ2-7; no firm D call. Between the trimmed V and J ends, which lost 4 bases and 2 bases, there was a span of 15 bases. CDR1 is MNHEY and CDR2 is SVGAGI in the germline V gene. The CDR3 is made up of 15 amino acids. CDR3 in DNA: TGTGCCAGCAGTTGGTCCCGACTGGGTCCCTACGAGCAGTACTTC. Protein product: CASSWSRLGPYEQYF.

CDR3 in amino acids: CASSGGQGGPTDTQYF. Here the CDR3 DNA reads TGCGCCAGCAGCGGAGGACAGGGAGGTCCCACAGATACGCAGTATTTT. This chain joins TRBV5-1 and TRBJ2-3; TRBD1 matches 8 bases. The CDR3 is 16 amino acids. Looked up from germline, CDR1 is SGHRS and CDR2 is YFSETQ. J lost 2 bases, V lost 4 bases, and 9 bases had no gene match.

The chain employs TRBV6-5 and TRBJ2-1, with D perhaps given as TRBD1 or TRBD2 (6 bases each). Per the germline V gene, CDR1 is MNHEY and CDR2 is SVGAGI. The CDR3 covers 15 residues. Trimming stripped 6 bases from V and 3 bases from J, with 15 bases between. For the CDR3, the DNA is TGTGCCAGCAGCACACGGGGGCCGGGCTACAATGAGCAGTTCTTC. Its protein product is CASSTRGPGYNEQFF.

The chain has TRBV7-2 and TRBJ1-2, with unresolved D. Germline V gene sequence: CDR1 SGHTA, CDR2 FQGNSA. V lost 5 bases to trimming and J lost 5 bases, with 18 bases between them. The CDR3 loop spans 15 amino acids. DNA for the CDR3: TGTGCCAGCAGCCTCCCCCCCGGCACAGCGTATGGCTACACCTTC. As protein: CASSLPPGTAYGYTF.

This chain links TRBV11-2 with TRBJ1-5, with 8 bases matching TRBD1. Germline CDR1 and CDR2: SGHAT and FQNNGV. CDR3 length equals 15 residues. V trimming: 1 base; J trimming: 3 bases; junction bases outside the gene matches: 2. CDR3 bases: TGTGCCAGCAGCTTAGCGGGACAGGACAATCAGCCCCAGCATTTT. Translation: CASSLAGQDNQPQHF. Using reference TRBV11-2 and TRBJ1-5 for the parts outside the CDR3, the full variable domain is EAGVAQSPRYKIIEKRQSVAFWCNPISGHATLYWYQQILGQGPKLLIQFQNNGVVDDSQLPKDRFSAERLKGVDSTLKIQPAKLEDSAVYLCASSLAGQDNQPQHFGDGTRLSIL.

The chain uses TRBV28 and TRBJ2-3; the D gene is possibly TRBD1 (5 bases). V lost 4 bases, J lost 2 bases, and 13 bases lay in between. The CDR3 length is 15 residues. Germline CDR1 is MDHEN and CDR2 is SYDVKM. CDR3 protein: CASSWGRPSTDTQYF. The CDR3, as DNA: TGTGCCAGCAGTTGGGGCAGGCCCTCCACAGATACGCAGTATTTT.

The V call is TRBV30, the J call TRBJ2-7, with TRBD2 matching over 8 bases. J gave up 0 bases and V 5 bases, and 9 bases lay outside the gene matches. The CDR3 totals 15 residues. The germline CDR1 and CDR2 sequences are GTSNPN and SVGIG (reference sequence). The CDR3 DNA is TGTGCCTGGGATGCAGGCGGGAGGTTCTCCTACGAGCAGTACTTC. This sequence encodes CAWDAGGRFSYEQYF.

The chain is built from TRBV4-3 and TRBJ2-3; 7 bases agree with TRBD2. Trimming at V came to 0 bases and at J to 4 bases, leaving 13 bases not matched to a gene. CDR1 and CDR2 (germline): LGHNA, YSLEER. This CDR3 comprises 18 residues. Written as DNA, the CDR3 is TGCGCCAGCAGCCAAGAAGGATCCTTGCGGGAGCCTTCAGATACGCAGTATTTT. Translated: CASSQEGSLREPSDTQYF.

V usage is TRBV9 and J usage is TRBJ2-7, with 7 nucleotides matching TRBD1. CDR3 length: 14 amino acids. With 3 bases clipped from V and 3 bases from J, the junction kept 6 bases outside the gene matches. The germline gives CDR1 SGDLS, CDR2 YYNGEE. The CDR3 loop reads CASSAGQLNYEQYF. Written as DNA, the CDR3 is TGTGCCAGCAGCGCGGGACAGCTTAACTACGAGCAGTACTTC.

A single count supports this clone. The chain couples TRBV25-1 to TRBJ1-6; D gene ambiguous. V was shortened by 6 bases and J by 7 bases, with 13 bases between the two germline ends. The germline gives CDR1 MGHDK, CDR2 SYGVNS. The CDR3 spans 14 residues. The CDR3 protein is CASSQDYYNSPLHF. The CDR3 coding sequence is TGTGCCAGCAGCCAAGACTATTACAATTCACCCCTCCACTTT.